The clone carrying this T cell receptor beta chain has just one count. In the authors' workflow: For nucleated cells, counts were estimated from reference gene primer amplification. Profiling relied on immunoSEQ multiplex PCR, and the TCRdb table lists in-frame clones only, not all of them. That table is the source of V, J and clone size, and D and trimming were worked out from the DNA. The sample holds roughly 40,000 clones, 86% seen once. The data derive from a study of blood T cell repertoires in COVID-19. About the research overall: T cells, B-cell-depleted T cells, or PBMCs supplied cDNA or gDNA.

The length of the CDR3 is 15 residues. The ends lost 7 bases at V and 6 bases at J; junction bases unmatched: 15. Germline CDR1 reads SQVTM; CDR2 reads ANQGSEA. Sequencing used peripheral blood. The J gene is TRBJ2-3, the V gene TRBV29-1, with 8 bases aligning to TRBD1. This TCR was recovered from a man aged 70 or older with acute or convalescent COVID-19. Here the CDR3 reads CSAPDRDRIPDTQYF. For the CDR3, the DNA is TGCAGCGCCCCTGACCGGGACAGGATCCCGGATACGCAGTATTTT.